These 22 T cell receptor beta chains originate from one sample sequenced in a study of blood T cell repertoires in COVID-19. Profiling relied on immunoSEQ multiplex PCR, and the TCRdb table lists in-frame clones only, not all of them. The data show 350,000 to 450,000 clones, about 85% seen once. What was sequenced was peripheral blood. The receptors derive from a woman aged 18 to 35 with acute or convalescent COVID-19.

This clone appeared a few times. The chain uses TRBV28 and TRBJ2-2; TRBD2 aligns across 9 bases. The trim removed 3 bases at V and 4 bases at J, leaving 9 bases unmatched. Per germline, CDR1 MDHEN and CDR2 SYDVKM. The CDR3 has 17 amino acids. CDR3 sequence (DNA): TGTGCCAGCAGTTTCGCGGGAGGGCCGGGGGGCACCGGGGAGCTGTTTTTT. Residues: CASSFAGGPGGTGELFF.

The chain joins TRBV9 to TRBJ1-2, with unresolved D. The CDR3 sequence is 13 residues long. In germline, CDR1 is SGDLS, CDR2 YYNGEE. The V and J ends lost 3 bases and 4 bases respectively, with 10 bases between them. DNA for the CDR3: TGTGCCAGCAGCGGTCCGGGAGCCTATGGCTACACCTTC. Translating gives CASSGPGAYGYTF.

The genes are TRBV6-5 and TRBJ1-2, with D possibly matching TRBD1 (6 bases). V lost 0 bases, J lost 8 bases, and 13 bases lay in between. Germline assignment: CDR1 MNHEY and CDR2 SVGAGI. The CDR3 sequence is 14 residues long. CDR3 amino acids: CASSYSRGGFGYTF. The CDR3 coding sequence is TGTGCCAGCAGTTACTCGAGAGGGGGATTCGGCTACACCTTC.

V usage is TRBV14 and J usage is TRBJ1-1; D gene unclear. V gave up 5 bases and J gave up 1 base, with 8 bases separating them. Germline V CDR1 and CDR2: SGHDN, FVKESK. The CDR3 sequence is 13 residues long. CDR3 in amino acids: CASSDEGNTEAFF. CDR3 sequence (DNA): TGTGCCAGCAGCGACGAGGGGAACACTGAAGCTTTCTTT.

The sample holds a few counts of this clone. The chain is built from TRBV2 and TRBJ2-2; perhaps TRBD2 as D (5 bases). Germline-derived CDR1 and CDR2 are SNHLY and FYNNEI. The CDR3 length is 13 residues. V lost 6 bases to trimming and J lost 6 bases, with 11 bases between them. The CDR3 region has the DNA TGTGCCAGCAGCACTAGGGAAGCCGGGGAGCTGTTTTTT. It codes for CASSTREAGELFF.

This chain joins TRBV4-1 and TRBJ1-2, with D tentatively TRBD1 (5 bases). Trimming shortened V by 1 base and J by 3 bases, and 12 bases separated the two germline ends. Germline values: CDR1 MGHRA, CDR2 YSYEKL. The CDR3 loop spans 15 amino acids. The CDR3 DNA follows: TGCGCCAGCAGCCAAGTTGCGACGGGGGACTATGGCTACACCTTC. Amino acid sequence: CASSQVATGDYGYTF.

The table lists this clone with a few counts. This chain links TRBV5-1 with TRBJ2-1; TRBD2 matches 9 bases. V was pared by 7 bases and J by 6 bases, with 11 bases of the junction left unmatched. CDR3 size: 15 residues. CDR1 and CDR2 (germline): SGHRS, YFSETQ. The CDR3 sequence is CASALRTSVLNEQFF. The CDR3 nucleotides read TGCGCCAGCGCCCTCCGGACTAGCGTGCTCAATGAGCAGTTCTTC.

This chain uses TRBV5-1 with TRBJ1-2, with 9 bases that match TRBD1. With 4 bases clipped from V and 5 bases from J, the junction kept 24 bases outside the gene matches. The CDR3 loop spans 20 amino acids. The V gene's germline CDR1 is SGHRS and CDR2 YFSETQ. CDR3 in DNA: TGCGCCAGCAGCCGGAGCGGACAGGGGCCCGAGGAGTGGGAGGGGTATGGCTACACCTTC. Protein: CASSRSGQGPEEWEGYGYTF.

V and J are TRBV5-1 and TRBJ1-5; D unclear. V was shortened by 0 bases and J by 3 bases, with 10 bases between the two germline ends. CDR1 and CDR2 (germline): SGHRS, YFSETQ. The CDR3 runs 15 residues. CDR3 sequence: CASSLAGENNQPQHF. The CDR3 nucleotides are TGCGCCAGCAGCTTGGCCGGGGAGAACAATCAGCCCCAGCATTTT.

The rearrangement joins TRBV9 to TRBJ1-5, with a weak D call TRBD1 (5 bases). The germline V and J ends were trimmed by 0 bases and 4 bases, with 11 bases remaining between them. CDR3 size: 15 residues. Looked up from germline, CDR1 is SGDLS and CDR2 is YYNGEE. The CDR3 here is CASSVGGGVNQPQHF. DNA of the CDR3: TGTGCCAGCAGCGTAGGGGGCGGAGTTAATCAGCCCCAGCATTTT.

CDR3 sequence reads: CASSSDIQPQHF. Written as DNA, the CDR3 is TGCGCCAGCAGTTCGGACATTCAGCCCCAGCATTTT. J is TRBJ1-5 and V is TRBV10-2, with TRBD1 as a possible D gene (5 bases). Germline V gene sequence: CDR1 WSHSY, CDR2 SAAADI. The CDR3 is 12 residues long. The ends were cut back, 5 bases at V and 6 bases at J, with 8 bases in the middle.

The V and J genes are TRBV19 and TRBJ2-7; possibly TRBD1 for D (6 bases). The V gene lost 4 bases and the J gene lost 1 base, with 11 bases spanning the gap. The germline CDR1 and CDR2 sequences are LNHDA and SQIVND (reference sequence). The CDR3 is 14 amino acids. CDR3 in amino acids: CASSTGTLSYEQYF. The CDR3 DNA reads TGTGCCAGTAGTACCGGGACACTTTCCTACGAGCAGTACTTC. The whole variable domain, filled in from reference TRBV19 and TRBJ2-7, reads DGGITQSPKYLFRKEGQNVTLSCEQNLNHDAMYWYRQDPGQGLRLIYYSQIVNDFQKGDIAEGYSVSREKKESFPLTVTSAQKNPTAFYLCASSTGTLSYEQYFGPGTRLTVT.

V and J are TRBV11-2 and TRBJ1-1, with a weak D call TRBD1 (6 bases). The CDR3 extends over 16 amino acids. Germline loops: CDR1 SGHAT, CDR2 FQNNGV. The V end was cut by 2 bases, the J end by 5 bases, with 18 bases between. DNA for the CDR3: TGTGCCAGCAGCTTAATAGGGGGGGGCTTATTTACTGAAGCTTTCTTT. This sequence encodes CASSLIGGGLFTEAFF.

V gene TRBV7-9 combines with J gene TRBJ1-6, with D hard to call. This CDR3 region has 16 residues. V was cut by 2 bases and J by 9 bases, with 17 bases left in between. CDR1 and CDR2 (germline): SEHNR, FQNEAQ (reference sequence). CDR3 in amino acids: CASSLLRPGSPSPLHF. CDR3 bases: TGTGCCAGCAGCTTATTAAGGCCGGGGTCCCCTTCACCCCTCCACTTT. The full variable domain, completed using reference TRBV7-9 and TRBJ1-6, is DTGVSQNPRHKITKRGQNVTFRCDPISEHNRLYWYRQTLGQGPEFLTYFQNEAQLEKSRLLSDRFSAERPKGSFSTLEIQRTEQGDSAMYLCASSLLRPGSPSPLHFGNGTRLTVT.

The chain couples TRBV9 to TRBJ2-7; D may be TRBD2 (6 bases). The CDR3 contains 15 residues. V was shortened by 4 bases and J by 1 base, with 15 bases between the two germline ends. Per germline, CDR1 SGDLS and CDR2 YYNGEE. The CDR3 DNA sequence: TGTGCCAGCAGCCCCCGGGACTCTTCTTCCTACGAGCAGTACTTC. Translating gives CASSPRDSSSYEQYF. Variable domain in full (rest from reference TRBV9 and TRBJ2-7): DSGVTQTPKHLITATGQRVTLRCSPRSGDLSVYWYQQSLDQGLQFLIQYYNGEERAKGNILERFSAQQFPDLHSELNLSSLELGDSALYFCASSPRDSSSYEQYFGPGTRLTVT.

The chain has TRBV6-5 and TRBJ2-2, with no clear D. The germline V gene encodes CDR1 MNHEY and CDR2 SVGAGI. Trimming shortened V by 6 bases and J by 2 bases, and 10 bases separated the two germline ends. The CDR3 is made up of 14 amino acids. The CDR3 nucleotides are TGTGCCAGCAGGTACCTACCCAACACCGGGGAGCTGTTTTTT. Its translation: CASRYLPNTGELFF.

The chain carries TRBV2 and TRBJ2-3, with TRBD2 matching 11 bases. CDR1 is SNHLY, CDR2 FYNNEI, per germline. The J segment lost 6 bases and the V segment lost 4 bases, leaving 12 bases of the junction unmatched. The CDR3 consists of 17 residues. CDR3 region: CASSAVGLAGNLDTQYF. CDR3 coding DNA: TGTGCCAGCAGTGCGGTCGGACTAGCGGGCAATCTGGATACGCAGTATTTT. Full variable domain (remainder filled in from reference TRBV2 and TRBJ2-3): EPEVTQTPSHQVTQMGQEVILRCVPISNHLYFYWYRQILGQKVEFLVSFYNNEISEKSEIFDDQFSVERPDGSNFTLKIRSTKLEDSAMYFCASSAVGLAGNLDTQYFGPGTRLTVL.

The gene calls are TRBV29-1 and TRBJ2-5, with D possibly matching TRBD1 (6 bases). CDR3 size: 14 residues. V was trimmed by 4 bases and J by 5 bases, leaving 17 bases between them. CDR1 SQVTM and CDR2 ANQGSEA come from the germline V gene. The CDR3 protein is CSVGEGGLVETQYF. CDR3 DNA: TGCAGCGTTGGCGAAGGGGGATTGGTTGAGACCCAGTACTTC.

This chain joins TRBV6-5 and TRBJ1-5, with D perhaps TRBD1 (6 bases). The CDR3 extends over 14 amino acids. Germline CDR1 MNHEY, CDR2 SVGAGI. Trimming shortened V by 8 bases and J by 7 bases, and 18 bases separated the two germline ends. The CDR3 bases are TGTGCCAGCCAAATCGACAGGAATGGGCAGCCCCAGCATTTT. Translating gives CASQIDRNGQPQHF.

This chain links TRBV27 with TRBJ1-5; the D gene is possibly TRBD1 (5 bases). V was cut by 2 bases and J by 6 bases, with 14 bases left in between. The CDR3 covers 15 residues. The germline CDR1 and CDR2 sequences are MNHEY and SMNVEV (reference sequence). CDR3 nucleotide sequence: TGTGCCAGCAGTTTAAAGGGGTGGGAGGGTCAGCCCCAGCATTTT. It is translated as CASSLKGWEGQPQHF.

The chain is built from TRBV11-3 and TRBJ1-2, with D perhaps TRBD1 (5 bases). The CDR3 totals 16 residues. From germline, CDR1 is SGHNT and CDR2 YENEEA. Trimming stripped 5 bases from V and 5 bases from J, with 21 bases between. Here the CDR3 DNA reads TGTGCCAGCAGCGCGGGTCGGGAGGGGCTCTGGTATGGCTACACCTTC. It translates to CASSAGREGLWYGYTF.

In nucleotides, the CDR3 is TGTGCCAGCAGCCAGGGGACAGGACCTTTTTCCTACGAGCAGTACTTC. This sequence encodes CASSQGTGPFSYEQYF. The rearrangement uses TRBV7-9 and TRBJ2-7, with 8 bases identical to TRBD1. The CDR3 length is 16 residues. The V and J ends lost 5 bases and 1 base, in that order; junction bases with no gene match: 10. The germline gives CDR1 SEHNR, CDR2 FQNEAQ (reference sequence).